A single sample is the source of the 30 T cell receptor beta chains below, sequenced in a study of T cell changes during pregnancy in multiple sclerosis (dated by TCRdb to the late 2010s). Library preparation employed the immunoSEQ multiplex PCR assay. TCRdb carries this immuneACCESS record with in-frame sequences only. Its versions omit some clonotypes, under half of them owing to an unresolved V gene in the studies checked, with the rest unexplained. This sample is represented by roughly 42,000 clones; roughly nine tenths of them were singletons. Over 0.55% of the sample is taken by the ten largest. The specimen comprised CD4+ T cells from peripheral blood mononuclear cells, sampled in the first trimester of pregnancy. All receptors derive from a female donor with multiple sclerosis, enrolled in a pregnancy study.

This clone appeared a single time. The gene calls are TRBV7-9 and TRBJ2-5; 7 nucleotides match TRBD2. Looked up from germline, CDR1 is SEHNR and CDR2 is FQNEAQ (reference sequence). This CDR3 has 14 residues. Losses at the gene ends were 5 bases for V and 5 bases for J; bases not matched to a gene: 8. This chain's CDR3 is CASSTRAGLETQYF. The CDR3 DNA reads TGTGCCAGCAGCACACGAGCGGGACTGGAGACCCAGTACTTC. The variable domain in full, with the rest retrieved from reference TRBV7-9 and TRBJ2-5, is DTGVSQNPRHKITKRGQNVTFRCDPISEHNRLYWYRQTLGQGPEFLTYFQNEAQLEKSRLLSDRFSAERPKGSFSTLEIQRTEQGDSAMYLCASSTRAGLETQYFGPGTRLLVL.

The V call is TRBV19, the J call TRBJ1-2, with TRBD1 identical over 8 bases. Trimming took 5 bases from V and 8 from J; bases not matched to a gene: 13. The CDR3 covers 15 residues. CDR1 LNHDA and CDR2 SQIVND come from the germline V gene (reference sequence). The CDR3 region has the DNA TGTGCCAGTAGTCAGGCAGGGGGCGCCGGAAAAGGCTACACCTTC. Amino acids: CASSQAGGAGKGYTF.

The rearrangement uses TRBV2 and TRBJ2-2, with 7 positions matching TRBD2. Germline V lookup: CDR1 SNHLY, CDR2 FYNNEI. This CDR3 comprises 16 residues. The ends lost 6 bases at V and 5 bases at J; junction bases unmatched: 12. CDR3 protein: CASSTGGRVGTGELFF. CDR3 nucleotides: TGTGCCAGCAGCACTGGGGGGAGGGTTGGGACCGGGGAGCTGTTTTTT.

V gene TRBV19 combines with J gene TRBJ2-3; 7 nucleotides line up with TRBD2. Germline CDR1 reads LNHDA; CDR2 reads SQIVND (reference sequence). The V and J ends lost 6 bases and 6 bases, in that order; junction bases with no gene match: 9. The CDR3 loop spans 14 amino acids. For the CDR3, the DNA is TGTGCCAGTAGGGCTAGCGGTCTACGGGATACGCAGTATTTT. Amino acids: CASRASGLRDTQYF.

This clone was detected a few times. V is TRBV28 and J is TRBJ2-1; 7 bases align to TRBD1. The CDR3 loop spans 17 amino acids. The germline gives CDR1 MDHEN, CDR2 SYDVKM. V gave up 4 bases and J gave up 6 bases; unmatched junction bases: 15. The CDR3 DNA is TGTGCCAGCAGTTCCGACAGGGTCCCCGTCTTTCCCAATGAGCAGTTCTTC. It yields the protein CASSSDRVPVFPNEQFF.

This chain links TRBV9 with TRBJ2-1; tentative D call: TRBD2 (6 bases). This CDR3 is 15 amino acids long. Germline-derived CDR1 and CDR2 are SGDLS and YYNGEE. The ends were cut back, 3 bases at V and 5 bases at J, with 15 bases in the middle. The CDR3 DNA reads TGTGCCAGCAGCGGAAGACTAGGTGCCGACAATGAGCAGTTCTTC. It codes for CASSGRLGADNEQFF.

The chain has TRBV4-3 and TRBJ2-3, with TRBD1 as a possible D gene (5 bases). This CDR3 has 14 residues. CDR1 and CDR2 from the germline V gene are LGHNA and YSLEER. The V end lost 1 base, the J end lost 1 base, and 6 bases lay between the germline ends. As DNA, the CDR3 is TGCGCCAGCAGCCAAGTCAGGGGCACAGATACGCAGTATTTT. Encoded protein: CASSQVRGTDTQYF.

This clone was picked up one time. The V gene is TRBV27, the J gene TRBJ2-1; 7 bases line up with TRBD1. After removal of 3 bases from V and 3 bases from J, the junction contained 5 bases not matched to a gene. Germline CDR1 is MNHEY and CDR2 is SMNVEV (reference sequence). The CDR3 is 15 residues long. CDR3 coding DNA: TGTGCCAGCAGTTTGAGGGGGCTCGACTACAATGAGCAGTTCTTC. This gives the protein CASSLRGLDYNEQFF.

V gene TRBV6-5 combines with J gene TRBJ2-1; TRBD1 agrees at 7 bases. The CDR3 totals 15 residues. The V gene's germline CDR1 is MNHEY and CDR2 SVGAGI. V lost 2 bases, J lost 3 bases, and 4 bases stayed unmatched. For the CDR3, the DNA is TGTGCCAGCAGTTACGAAGGGGGCGGCTACAATGAGCAGTTCTTC. Translated, it gives CASSYEGGGYNEQFF.

This clone is a singleton in its sample. The chain combines TRBV6-5 with TRBJ1-4; tentatively, D is TRBD1 (5 bases). CDR3 length: 14 residues. The ends were cut back, 5 bases at V and 2 bases at J, with 9 bases in the middle. Per the germline V gene, CDR1 is MNHEY and CDR2 is SVGAGI. CDR3 in DNA: TGTGCCAGCAGTACGGGGGGGACTAATGAAAAACTGTTTTTT. As protein: CASSTGGTNEKLFF.

The chain joins TRBV19 to TRBJ2-5; TRBD1 is a possible D gene (5 bases). Germline V gene lookup returns CDR1 LNHDA and CDR2 SQIVND (reference sequence). V lost 4 bases to trimming and J lost 2 bases, with 14 bases between them. The CDR3 runs 15 residues. The CDR3 DNA follows: TGTGCCAGTAGTACAGGACACTTACAACAAGAGACCCAGTACTTC. It translates to CASSTGHLQQETQYF.

The chain couples TRBV27 to TRBJ1-4; TRBD1 agrees at 8 bases. Germline values: CDR1 MNHEY, CDR2 SMNVEV (reference sequence). CDR3 length: 16 residues. The junction had 9 bases not matched to a gene; V was cut back by 4 bases and J by 5 bases. The CDR3 protein is CASSSGQVFPNEKLFF. CDR3 nucleotides: TGTGCCAGCAGTTCGGGACAGGTCTTTCCCAATGAAAAACTGTTTTTT.

This clone has more than one count but fewer than ten. The chain carries TRBV6-1 and TRBJ1-5; D gene unclear. The CDR3 length is 13 residues. Germline values: CDR1 MNHNS, CDR2 SASEGT. V was shortened by 3 bases and J by 9 bases, with 12 bases between the two germline ends. CDR3 loop: CASSEYSLGPQHF. CDR3 sequence (DNA): TGTGCCAGCAGTGAGTACAGCCTGGGGCCCCAGCATTTT.

This chain uses TRBV15 with TRBJ2-7; no clear D. The germline CDR1 and CDR2 sequences are LNHNV and YYDKDF (reference sequence). The ends were cut back, 0 bases at V and 1 base at J, with 4 bases in the middle. CDR3 size: 13 residues. The CDR3: CATSRDSSYEQYF. In nucleotides, the CDR3 is TGTGCCACCAGCAGAGATAGTTCCTACGAGCAGTACTTC. The full variable domain, its missing parts supplied by reference TRBV15 and TRBJ2-7, is DAMVIQNPRYQVTQFGKPVTLSCSQTLNHNVMYWYQQKSSQAPKLLFHYYDKDFNNEADTPDNFQSRRPNTSFCFLDIRSPGLGDTAMYLCATSRDSSYEQYFGPGTRLTVT.

The chain couples TRBV9 to TRBJ2-3; 9 bases are shared with TRBD2. Germline V gene lookup returns CDR1 SGDLS and CDR2 YYNGEE. There are 17 residues in the CDR3. Trimming cost V 4 bases and J 2 bases; bases outside gene matches: 11. The CDR3 nucleotides are TGTGCCAGCAGCCCGGGAACCGGGACTAGCCTCACAGATACGCAGTATTTT. Encoded protein: CASSPGTGTSLTDTQYF.

V gene TRBV18 combines with J gene TRBJ2-3, with 10 positions matching TRBD1. Germline V CDR1 and CDR2: KGHSH, LQKENI. Unmatched junction bases numbered 6, after V lost 4 bases and J lost 5 bases. This CDR3 is 15 amino acids long. This CDR3 is CASSRWDRGVDTQYF. As DNA, the CDR3 is TGTGCCAGCTCACGATGGGACAGGGGCGTAGATACGCAGTATTTT.

The V and J genes are TRBV9 and TRBJ2-7; D may be TRBD2 (6 bases). V dropped 0 bases and J dropped 3 bases, with 13 bases sitting between them. This CDR3 is built from 15 residues. Germline CDR1 reads SGDLS; CDR2 reads YYNGEE. The CDR3 loop reads CASSVGVGGHYEQYF. The CDR3 DNA follows: TGTGCCAGCAGCGTAGGGGTGGGAGGCCACTACGAGCAGTACTTC.

The rearrangement links TRBV28 to TRBJ1-1; TRBD1 is a possible D gene (5 bases). The germline gives CDR1 MDHEN, CDR2 SYDVKM. The CDR3 consists of 13 residues. V dropped 2 bases and J dropped 6 bases, with 10 bases sitting between them. The CDR3 loop is CASSLQGGAEAFF. As DNA, the CDR3 is TGTGCCAGCAGTTTACAGGGAGGCGCTGAAGCTTTCTTT.

V is TRBV7-9 and J is TRBJ2-1; TRBD2 matches 10 bases. V dropped 4 bases and J dropped 6; count of bases not matched to a gene: 9. Germline CDR1 is SEHNR and CDR2 is FQNEAQ (reference sequence). CDR3 size: 16 residues. The CDR3 DNA is TGTGCCAGCAGCTCCTACAGCGGGAGGGCCGCCAATGAGCAGTTCTTC. Its translation is CASSSYSGRAANEQFF.

This clone was detected once. V is TRBV7-9 and J is TRBJ2-7; D gene ambiguous. The CDR3 extends over 13 amino acids. Trimming removed 2 bases from V and 6 bases from J, with 11 bases in between. From germline, CDR1 is SEHNR and CDR2 FQNEAQ (reference sequence). CDR3 bases: TGTGCCAGCAGCTTAACCTCTACCACCGAGCAGTACTTC. This codes for CASSLTSTTEQYF.

V gene TRBV7-8 combines with J gene TRBJ1-2; D is ambiguous. Germline V CDR1 and CDR2: SGHVS, FQNEAQ. The CDR3 is 14 residues long. Trimming removed 5 bases at V and 4 bases at J, with 14 bases between. This CDR3 reads CASSPSRVSYGYTF. CDR3 sequence (DNA): TGTGCCAGCAGCCCTAGTCGAGTATCCTATGGCTACACCTTC.

The chain employs TRBV5-1 and TRBJ1-1, with 10 bases matching TRBD1. Unmatched junction bases numbered 3, after V lost 3 bases and J lost 4 bases. CDR1 and CDR2 from the germline V gene are SGHRS and YFSETQ. This CDR3 has 14 amino acids. In DNA form, the CDR3 reads TGCGCCAGCAGCTCGCGGACAGGGGGCACTGAAGCTTTCTTT. As protein: CASSSRTGGTEAFF.

CDR3 bases: TGTGCCAGCAGGTTAACGGGTAGTACCGGAAACACCATATATTTT. It translates to CASRLTGSTGNTIYF. The chain combines TRBV5-6 with TRBJ1-3; no clear D gene. V dropped 5 bases and J dropped 4 bases, with 16 bases sitting between them. In germline, CDR1 is SGHDT, CDR2 YYEEEE. The CDR3 runs to 15 residues. The full variable domain, its missing parts supplied by reference TRBV5-6 and TRBJ1-3, is DAGVTQSPTHLIKTRGQQVTLRCSPKSGHDTVSWYQQALGQGPQFIFQYYEEEERQRGNFPDRFSGHQFPNYSSELNVNALLLGDSALYLCASRLTGSTGNTIYFGEGSWLTVV.

This clone appeared a few times. This chain uses TRBV19 with TRBJ1-1; 7 bases match TRBD1. The V segment lost 7 bases and the J segment 7 bases; nucleotides outside the gene matches: 6. This CDR3 is built from 12 residues. Per germline, CDR1 LNHDA and CDR2 SQIVND (reference sequence). The CDR3 protein is CASNRQGGEAFF. The CDR3 DNA reads as TGTGCCAGTAATCGACAGGGCGGTGAAGCTTTCTTT. The whole variable domain, remainder taken from reference TRBV19 and TRBJ1-1, is DGGITQSPKYLFRKEGQNVTLSCEQNLNHDAMYWYRQDPGQGLRLIYYSQIVNDFQKGDIAEGYSVSREKKESFPLTVTSAQKNPTAFYLCASNRQGGEAFFGQGTRLTVV.

This clone was recorded only once. The chain employs TRBV7-9 and TRBJ2-2; 9 bases are shared with TRBD1. The V segment lost 5 bases and the J segment 3 bases; nucleotides outside the gene matches: 7. Germline lookup yields CDR1 SEHNR and CDR2 FQNEAQ (reference sequence). The CDR3 is made up of 16 amino acids. CDR3 loop: CASSPGQGFYTGELFF. CDR3 nucleotide sequence: TGTGCCAGCAGCCCGGGACAGGGCTTCTACACCGGGGAGCTGTTTTTT.

The CDR3 region has the DNA TGTGCCAGCAGTTCAAACAGGGAGATGGTCTTATGCTACACCTTC. As protein: CASSSNREMVLCYTF. The chain joins TRBV6-5 to TRBJ1-2; tentative D call: TRBD1 (6 bases). CDR3 size: 15 residues. CDR1 and CDR2 (germline): MNHEY, SVGAGI. Trimming removed 4 bases from V and 9 bases from J, with 21 bases in between.

The chain has TRBV11-2 and TRBJ2-7; 8 bases fit TRBD2. The CDR3 spans 14 residues. Germline-derived CDR1 and CDR2 are SGHAT and FQNNGV. The J segment lost 7 bases and the V segment lost 5 bases, leaving 10 bases of the junction unmatched. CDR3 bases: TGTGCCAGCAGCCCTGGGACTAGAATGGGTGAGCAGTACTTC. It codes for CASSPGTRMGEQYF.

The rearrangement uses TRBV2 and TRBJ2-7; 7 nucleotides match TRBD2. CDR1 is SNHLY, CDR2 FYNNEI, per germline. With V trimmed by 3 bases and J by 3 bases, 2 bases remained unmatched. This CDR3 has 13 residues. CDR3 nucleotides: TGTGCCAGCAGTGAGATAGCGGGCTACGAGCAGTACTTC. Translation gives CASSEIAGYEQYF.

This clone was counted a single time. The chain employs TRBV14 and TRBJ2-1; TRBD2 matches 8 bases. The CDR3 is 18 residues long. Germline CDR1 and CDR2: SGHDN and FVKESK. With V trimmed by 2 bases and J by 1 base, 10 bases remained unmatched. The CDR3 bases are TGTGCCAGCAGCCAATCCCAGGCACTAGCGGTTTCCTACAATGAGCAGTTCTTC. Protein: CASSQSQALAVSYNEQFF.

The V and J genes are TRBV2 and TRBJ1-2; no definite D call. The V gene lost 5 bases and the J gene lost 8 bases, with 9 bases spanning the gap. Germline lookup yields CDR1 SNHLY and CDR2 FYNNEI. This CDR3 comprises 11 residues. This CDR3 is CASSYLLGYTF. DNA for the CDR3: TGTGCCAGCAGTTATCTTTTGGGCTACACCTTC.